Below, 24 T cell receptor beta chains from the same sample are listed, as sequenced in a study of OX40 agonist ivuxolimab in advanced cancers. Profiling relied on immunoSEQ multiplex PCR, and the TCRdb table lists in-frame clones only, not all of them. The profile covers tens of thousands of clones, with around 86% appearing a single time and 1.5% to 2% taken by the ten largest. The sequences come from CD4+ or CD8+ T cells sorted from blood, collected in a trial of the OX40 agonist ivuxolimab. Every receptor here comes from an adult with an advanced solid tumor such as melanoma, head and neck, liver or kidney cancer.

V is TRBV19 and J is TRBJ1-2; D is ambiguous. The length of the CDR3 is 14 residues. Trimming left V 4 bases short and J 4 bases short, with 13 bases between. Germline lookup yields CDR1 LNHDA and CDR2 SQIVND (reference sequence). CDR3 sequence (DNA): TGTGCCAGTAGTACCAGACACGGACCCTATGGCTACACCTTC. Translation: CASSTRHGPYGYTF. The variable domain in full, with the rest retrieved from reference TRBV19 and TRBJ1-2, is DGGITQSPKYLFRKEGQNVTLSCEQNLNHDAMYWYRQDPGQGLRLIYYSQIVNDFQKGDIAEGYSVSREKKESFPLTVTSAQKNPTAFYLCASSTRHGPYGYTFGSGTRLTVV.

This chain links TRBV15 with TRBJ2-7; 9 nucleotides agree with TRBD2. The CDR3 is made up of 16 amino acids. V dropped 11 bases and J dropped 3; count of bases not matched to a gene: 17. CDR1 is LNHNV and CDR2 is YYDKDF in the germline V gene (reference sequence). Written as DNA, the CDR3 is TGTGCCCCACTTAGAGCTAGCGGGAACCCCCTCTACGAGCAGTACTTC. Translation gives CAPLRASGNPLYEQYF.

The genes are TRBV6-6 and TRBJ2-5; TRBD1 aligns across 7 bases. V gave up 2 bases and J gave up 3 bases; unmatched junction bases: 9. The CDR3 has 16 residues. Germline lookup yields CDR1 MNHNY and CDR2 SVGAGI (reference sequence). Written as DNA, the CDR3 is TGTGCCAGCAGTTACCGTAGGGGGCCGGTAGAAGAGACCCAGTACTTC. Residues: CASSYRRGPVEETQYF.

CDR3 loop: CASRIAGGRTGELFF. CDR3 sequence (DNA): TGTGCCAGCAGGATAGCGGGAGGTAGAACCGGGGAGCTGTTTTTT. V is TRBV6-1 and J is TRBJ2-2, with 10 positions matching TRBD2. Germline assignment: CDR1 MNHNS and CDR2 SASEGT. This CDR3 has 15 amino acids. V was pared by 6 bases and J by 5 bases, with 6 bases of the junction left unmatched.

V gene TRBV19 combines with J gene TRBJ1-2; TRBD1 agrees at 7 bases. Germline V gene data show CDR1 as LNHDA and CDR2 as SQIVND (reference sequence). This CDR3 is built from 16 residues. J lost 0 bases, V lost 7 bases, and 11 bases had no gene match. For the CDR3, the DNA is TGTGCCAGTACCCTAGGGACAGCTTTTGCTAACTATGGCTACACCTTC. It is translated as CASTLGTAFANYGYTF.

CDR3 DNA: TGTGCCAGCAGCTTAGACGGATACTCCTACAATGAGCAGTTCTTC. Its translation: CASSLDGYSYNEQFF. The chain carries TRBV5-5 and TRBJ2-1; D remains ambiguous. From germline, CDR1 is SGHKS and CDR2 YYEKEE (reference sequence). The CDR3 covers 15 residues. With 2 bases removed from V and 0 bases from J, the gap between germline ends came to 9 bases.

The genes are TRBV6-5 and TRBJ1-5; tentative D call: TRBD1 (6 bases). This CDR3 contains 15 residues. Between the trimmed V and J ends, which lost 5 bases and 6 bases, there was a span of 17 bases. Germline lookup yields CDR1 MNHEY and CDR2 SVGAGI. CDR3: CASSQGTRTSQPQHF. The CDR3 DNA follows: TGTGCCAGCAGTCAGGGGACCCGGACTAGTCAGCCCCAGCATTTT.

The chain links TRBV19 to TRBJ2-5, with no clear D. Germline loops: CDR1 LNHDA, CDR2 SQIVND (reference sequence). Deletions cut 6 bases from V and 5 bases from J, with 13 bases between. The CDR3 contains 13 residues. This CDR3 reads CASRGIGQETQYF. The CDR3 DNA sequence: TGTGCCAGTAGGGGTATTGGCCAGGAGACCCAGTACTTC.

V gene TRBV5-5 combines with J gene TRBJ2-1; the D gene is possibly TRBD2 (5 bases). Per germline, CDR1 SGHKS and CDR2 YYEKEE (reference sequence). The CDR3 consists of 15 residues. V was pared by 4 bases and J by 3 bases, with 14 bases between. DNA for the CDR3: TGTGCCAGCAGCAAAACTAGAGCCCTCTACAATGAGCAGTTCTTC. Amino acids: CASSKTRALYNEQFF.

This clone is medium-sized within its sample. The chain recombines TRBV6-5 with TRBJ1-5; weak D call: TRBD1 (5 bases). Trimming took 5 bases from V and 7 from J, leaving 12 bases between them. This CDR3 region has 13 residues. Germline V gives CDR1 MNHEY, CDR2 SVGAGI. The CDR3 DNA is TGTGCCAGCAGTCGGGGACTTTGGCAGCCCCAGCATTTT. Translating it yields CASSRGLWQPQHF.

The rearrangement joins TRBV19 to TRBJ1-3; TRBD1 aligns across 7 bases. Unmatched junction bases numbered 8, after V lost 10 bases and J lost 2 bases. Per germline, CDR1 LNHDA and CDR2 SQIVND (reference sequence). This CDR3 is 14 amino acids long. CDR3 DNA: TGTGCCACCCTACAGGGGAGAACTGGAAACACCATATATTTT. Its protein is CATLQGRTGNTIYF.

The V gene is TRBV4-1, the J gene TRBJ2-3, with D maybe TRBD2 (7 bases). The CDR3 loop spans 14 amino acids. Germline V lookup: CDR1 MGHRA, CDR2 YSYEKL. Trimming stripped 2 bases from V and 5 bases from J, with 11 bases between. In nucleotides, the CDR3 is TGCGCCAGCAGCCAAAGGGAGGGGGTAGATACGCAGTATTTT. The encoded protein is CASSQREGVDTQYF.

The table lists this clone with a few counts. The chain links TRBV14 to TRBJ1-2; D ambiguous. V lost 1 base to trimming and J lost 4 bases, with 13 bases between them. The CDR3 loop spans 15 amino acids. Looked up from germline, CDR1 is SGHDN and CDR2 is FVKESK. The CDR3 nucleotides read TGTGCCAGCAGCCAAGGGAGGGTTCGGAGCTATGGCTACACCTTC. Translating it yields CASSQGRVRSYGYTF.

This clone was counted once. This chain links TRBV7-9 with TRBJ1-5, with TRBD1 identical over 7 bases. With V trimmed by 5 bases and J by 6 bases, 4 bases remained unmatched. The CDR3 consists of 13 residues. Per germline, CDR1 SEHNR and CDR2 FQNEAQ (reference sequence). The DNA of the CDR3 is TGTGCCAGCAGCCTAGACAGGGTTCAGCCCCAGCATTTT. This codes for CASSLDRVQPQHF.

The chain joins TRBV11-2 to TRBJ1-2; 7 positions agree with TRBD1. This CDR3 has 16 amino acids. The V gene's germline CDR1 is SGHAT and CDR2 FQNNGV. The trim removed 0 bases at V and 7 bases at J, leaving 11 bases unmatched. CDR3 nucleotide sequence: TGTGCCAGCAGCTTAGAACCGACAGGGTATAGGGGTGGCTACACCTTC. Translated: CASSLEPTGYRGGYTF. Based on the CDR3 plus reference TRBV11-2 and TRBJ1-2, the full variable domain is EAGVAQSPRYKIIEKRQSVAFWCNPISGHATLYWYQQILGQGPKLLIQFQNNGVVDDSQLPKDRFSAERLKGVDSTLKIQPAKLEDSAVYLCASSLEPTGYRGGYTFGSGTRLTVV.

There are a few counts of this clone. V usage is TRBV6-6 and J usage is TRBJ1-2, with D unresolved. This CDR3 contains 13 residues. Trimming shortened V by 6 bases and J by 4 bases, and 12 bases separated the two germline ends. Germline-derived CDR1 and CDR2 are MNHNY and SVGAGI (reference sequence). DNA for the CDR3: TGTGCCAGCAGCCCCCAGGCGGGCTATGGCTACACCTTC. Its translation: CASSPQAGYGYTF.

The chain links TRBV5-6 to TRBJ2-1, with unresolved D. The CDR3 extends over 15 amino acids. Germline CDR1 SGHDT, CDR2 YYEEEE. V was pared by 2 bases and J by 3 bases, with 12 bases between. The CDR3 sequence: CASSFGLVGYNEQFF. The CDR3 nucleotides read TGTGCCAGCAGCTTTGGGCTAGTTGGCTACAATGAGCAGTTCTTC. Full variable domain (outside the CDR3, taken from reference TRBV5-6 and TRBJ2-1): DAGVTQSPTHLIKTRGQQVTLRCSPKSGHDTVSWYQQALGQGPQFIFQYYEEEERQRGNFPDRFSGHQFPNYSSELNVNALLLGDSALYLCASSFGLVGYNEQFFGPGTRLTVL.

The V call is TRBV6-5, the J call TRBJ1-2; weak D call: TRBD1 (5 bases). Deletions cut 2 bases from V and 12 bases from J, with 13 bases between. The CDR3 runs 12 residues. Germline CDR1 MNHEY, CDR2 SVGAGI. The CDR3 region is CASSYAGGMDTF. The CDR3 nucleotides are TGTGCCAGCAGTTACGCGGGGGGTATGGACACCTTC.

The chain recombines TRBV7-8 with TRBJ2-7; 7 bases are shared with TRBD1. CDR3 length: 14 residues. Losses at the gene ends were 8 bases for V and 0 bases for J; bases not matched to a gene: 7. Germline V gene sequence: CDR1 SGHVS, CDR2 FQNEAQ. The CDR3 nucleotides read TGTGCCAGCGGATTCCGGGACAGCTCCTACGAGCAGTACTTC. It translates to CASGFRDSSYEQYF.

V is TRBV7-2 and J is TRBJ1-2; tentatively, D is TRBD1 (5 bases). Germline CDR1 is SGHTA and CDR2 is FQGNSA. V dropped 7 bases and J dropped 4 bases, with 16 bases sitting between them. CDR3 size: 14 residues. DNA for the CDR3: TGTGCCAGCACCCAGGGAACAGCCCCCTATGGCTACACCTTC. It specifies CASTQGTAPYGYTF.

V and J are TRBV5-1 and TRBJ2-7; 12 bases fit TRBD2. Germline CDR1 reads SGHRS; CDR2 reads YFSETQ. V lost 0 bases to trimming and J lost 4 bases; unmatched junction nucleotides: 5. The CDR3 runs 16 residues. The CDR3 protein is CASSLAASGRGYEQYF. In DNA form, the CDR3 reads TGCGCCAGCAGCTTGGCTGCTAGCGGGAGGGGGTACGAGCAGTACTTC. Full variable domain (missing parts from reference TRBV5-1 and TRBJ2-7): KAGVTQTPRYLIKTRGQQVTLSCSPISGHRSVSWYQQTPGQGLQFLFEYFSETQRNKGNFPGRFSGRQFSNSRSEMNVSTLELGDSALYLCASSLAASGRGYEQYFGPGTRLTVT.

V and J are TRBV6-5 and TRBJ1-4, with 7 bases identical to TRBD1. The CDR3 length is 13 residues. Looked up from germline, CDR1 is MNHEY and CDR2 is SVGAGI. V was pared by 5 bases and J by 5 bases, with 2 bases of the junction left unmatched. The CDR3 loop is CASSGTANEKLFF. The DNA for the CDR3 is TGTGCCAGCAGTGGGACAGCGAATGAAAAACTGTTTTTT.

The sample holds a few counts of this clone. The rearrangement uses TRBV2 and TRBJ1-2, with 7 nucleotides matching TRBD1. J was trimmed by 2 bases and V by 6 bases; bases with no gene match: 6. CDR3 size: 14 residues. Germline CDR1 reads SNHLY; CDR2 reads FYNNEI. CDR3 residues: CASRPGQMNYGYTF. The CDR3 coding sequence is TGTGCCAGCAGACCGGGACAGATGAACTATGGCTACACCTTC.

The chain employs TRBV7-3 and TRBJ2-1; 12 bases line up with TRBD2. The CDR3 spans 16 residues. The trim removed 5 bases at V and 5 bases at J, leaving 7 bases unmatched. Germline V lookup: CDR1 SGHTA, CDR2 FQGTGA. CDR3 residues: CASSPSTSGRNNEQFF. In DNA form, the CDR3 reads TGTGCCAGCAGCCCATCGACTAGCGGGAGAAACAATGAGCAGTTCTTC.